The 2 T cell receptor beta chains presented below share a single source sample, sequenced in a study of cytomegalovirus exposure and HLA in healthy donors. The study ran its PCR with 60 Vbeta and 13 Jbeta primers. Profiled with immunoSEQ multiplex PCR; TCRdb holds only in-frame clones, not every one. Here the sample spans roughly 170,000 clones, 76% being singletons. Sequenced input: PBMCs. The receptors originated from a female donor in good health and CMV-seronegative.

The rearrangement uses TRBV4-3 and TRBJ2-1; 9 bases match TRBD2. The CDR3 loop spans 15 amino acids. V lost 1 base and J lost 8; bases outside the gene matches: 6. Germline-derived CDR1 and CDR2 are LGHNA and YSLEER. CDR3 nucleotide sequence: TGCGCCAGCAGCCAAGGAGCGGGAGGCGTGGATGAGCAGTTCTTC. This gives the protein CASSQGAGGVDEQFF.

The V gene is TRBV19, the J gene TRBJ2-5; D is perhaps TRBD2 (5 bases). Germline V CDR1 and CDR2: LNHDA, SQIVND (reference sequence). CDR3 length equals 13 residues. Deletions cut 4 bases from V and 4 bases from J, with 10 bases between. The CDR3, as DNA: TGTGCCAGTAGTACGGAACGGGGAGAGACCCAGTACTTC. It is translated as CASSTERGETQYF.